The next 17 T cell receptor beta chains were all read from a single sample in a study of blood T cell repertoires in COVID-19. The data were produced by immunoSEQ multiplex PCR, yet TCRdb's version contains in-frame clones alone and is incomplete. The sample lists about 370,000 clones; roughly nine tenths were seen once. Material for sequencing was peripheral blood. These receptors were collected from a woman aged 25 to 45 with COVID-19, enrolled during active disease.

V usage is TRBV9 and J usage is TRBJ2-3, with D hard to call. The V end lost 10 bases, the J end lost 2 bases, and 14 bases lay between the germline ends. Germline CDR1 SGDLS, CDR2 YYNGEE. The CDR3 covers 13 residues. CDR3 coding DNA: TGTGCCTCCCAGTCCGAATACACAGATACGCAGTATTTT. It is translated as CASQSEYTDTQYF.

V is TRBV4-1 and J is TRBJ1-4; D gene uncertain. This CDR3 spans 18 amino acids. Germline CDR1 MGHRA, CDR2 YSYEKL. V was pared by 2 bases and J by 0 bases, with 16 bases between. The CDR3 here is CASSQSSHQIATNEKLFF. In nucleotides, the CDR3 is TGCGCCAGCAGCCAAAGTTCCCACCAGATCGCAACTAATGAAAAACTGTTTTTT.

V is TRBV13 and J is TRBJ2-3, with D perhaps TRBD1 (5 bases). The ends were cut back, 3 bases at V and 1 base at J, with 8 bases in the middle. The CDR3 loop spans 14 amino acids. The germline V gene has CDR1 PRHDT and CDR2 FYEKMQ (reference sequence). CDR3 amino acids: CASSFGRGTDTQYF. The CDR3, as DNA: TGTGCCAGCAGCTTCGGCAGGGGCACAGATACGCAGTATTTT. Filled out from reference TRBV13 and TRBJ2-3, the complete variable domain reads AAGVIQSPRHLIKEKRETATLKCYPIPRHDTVYWYQQGPGQDPQFLISFYEKMQSDKGSIPDRFSAQQFSDYHSELNMSSLELGDSALYFCASSFGRGTDTQYFGPGTRLTVL.

The genes are TRBV6-2 or TRBV6-3 and TRBJ2-5; 8 positions agree with TRBD1. V lost 0 bases to trimming and J lost 5 bases; unmatched junction nucleotides: 8. This CDR3 comprises 16 residues. Germline V gives CDR1 MNHEY, CDR2 SVGEGT. This CDR3 reads CASSYSRAGGPETQYF. The CDR3 DNA sequence: TGTGCCAGCAGTTACTCTCGGGCAGGGGGCCCGGAGACCCAGTACTTC.

The chain recombines TRBV4-2 with TRBJ2-1, with D perhaps matching TRBD2 (6 bases). Germline-derived CDR1 and CDR2 are LGHNA and YNFKEQ. V lost 3 bases to trimming and J lost 3 bases, with 21 bases between them. The CDR3 contains 18 residues. CDR3 nucleotide sequence: TGTGCCAGCAGCCATCCCACCCGGATTGGCGGGGACTACAATGAGCAGTTCTTC. This translates into CASSHPTRIGGDYNEQFF.

This clone has just a few counts. The V call is TRBV7-6, the J call TRBJ1-1; D is unresolved. The CDR3 sequence is 16 residues long. CDR1 and CDR2 from the germline V gene are SGHVS and FNYEAQ. V lost 1 base and J lost 2, with 14 bases in between. CDR3 DNA: TGTGCCAGCAGCTTAGAAGGGCCGGGGATCAACACTGAAGCTTTCTTT. This gives the protein CASSLEGPGINTEAFF.

This clone has only a few counts. The chain's CDR3 is CASSFQVNTEAFF. For the CDR3, the DNA is TGTGCCAGCAGTTTCCAGGTGAACACTGAAGCTTTCTTT. The chain carries TRBV6-2 or TRBV6-3 and TRBJ1-1; no clear D gene. Between the trimmed V and J ends, which lost 4 bases and 0 bases, there was a span of 6 bases. The germline V gene has CDR1 MNHEY and CDR2 SVGEGT. CDR3 length: 13 residues.

This chain connects TRBV4-3 to TRBJ2-3; D remains unclear. V gave up 0 bases and J gave up 0 bases, with 10 bases separating them. This CDR3 is 16 amino acids long. The germline CDR1 and CDR2 sequences are LGHNA and YSLEER. The CDR3 DNA sequence: TGCGCCAGCAGCCAAGATCACTACTCTAGCACAGATACGCAGTATTTT. Its translation is CASSQDHYSSTDTQYF.

The V gene is TRBV5-1, the J gene TRBJ2-1; 7 positions agree with TRBD1. This CDR3 is 19 amino acids long. Germline V gene data show CDR1 as SGHRS and CDR2 as YFSETQ. V trimming: 0 bases; J trimming: 3 bases; junction bases outside the gene matches: 15. CDR3 bases: TGCGCCAGCAGCTTGGAACCCCCCTCGGACAGGACGATCTACAATGAGCAGTTCTTC. Its translation is CASSLEPPSDRTIYNEQFF.

The chain uses TRBV10-3 and TRBJ1-6, with TRBD1 identical over 7 bases. With 6 bases clipped from V and 6 bases from J, the junction kept 8 bases outside the gene matches. Looked up from germline, CDR1 is ENHRY and CDR2 is SYGVKD. The CDR3 runs 15 residues. CDR3 bases: TGTGCCATCAGGTCCCAGGGACAGAGTAATTCACCCCTCCACTTT. Its translation is CAIRSQGQSNSPLHF.

This clone was picked up one time. The chain couples TRBV7-9 to TRBJ2-5, with D hard to call. Germline V gives CDR1 SEHNR, CDR2 FQNEAQ (reference sequence). The germline V and J ends were trimmed by 5 bases and 0 bases, with 13 bases remaining between them. This CDR3 region has 15 residues. The CDR3: CASSPRAQDQETQYF. In DNA, the CDR3 is TGTGCCAGCAGCCCGCGCGCGCAGGACCAAGAGACCCAGTACTTC.

The chain carries TRBV24-1 and TRBJ1-2; perhaps TRBD1 as D (5 bases). The germline CDR1 and CDR2 sequences are KGHDR and SFDVKD. The V and J ends lost 0 bases and 4 bases respectively, with 14 bases between them. This CDR3 comprises 16 residues. DNA for the CDR3: TGTGCCACCAGTGATTTGGCTGGGGGAGGTATCTATGGCTACACCTTC. Translation: CATSDLAGGGIYGYTF.

The chain combines TRBV18 with TRBJ1-3; 9 bases match TRBD1. V was pared by 3 bases and J by 7 bases, with 4 bases of the junction left unmatched. Germline V CDR1 and CDR2: KGHSH, LQKENI. This CDR3 is 14 amino acids long. CDR3 residues: CASSPGQGGNTIYF. In DNA form, the CDR3 reads TGTGCCAGCTCACCGGGACAGGGAGGGAACACCATATATTTT.

The chain links TRBV28 to TRBJ1-5; 12 nucleotides agree with TRBD1. The CDR3 sequence is 17 residues long. Germline-derived CDR1 and CDR2 are MDHEN and SYDVKM. J was trimmed by 4 bases and V by 5 bases; bases with no gene match: 9. This CDR3 reads CASSGWGQGASNQPQHF. Here the CDR3 DNA reads TGTGCCAGCAGTGGATGGGGACAGGGGGCCTCAAATCAGCCCCAGCATTTT.

The CDR3 coding sequence is TGTGCCAGCAGCACCCGGACTAGCGGGGGGCCTAGGGAGACCCAGTACTTC. As protein: CASSTRTSGGPRETQYF. The chain joins TRBV5-5 to TRBJ2-5; TRBD2 aligns across 14 bases. Germline CDR1 SGHKS, CDR2 YYEKEE (reference sequence). This CDR3 has 17 residues. V was clipped by 4 bases and J by 5 bases; unmatched bases: 10.

There are a few counts of this clone. This rearrangement joins TRBV24-1 to TRBJ2-1; 9 bases fit TRBD1. This CDR3 region has 16 residues. V dropped 5 bases and J dropped 5; count of bases not matched to a gene: 9. CDR1 KGHDR and CDR2 SFDVKD come from the germline V gene. CDR3 coding DNA: TGTGCCACCAGTGCCGGAAACAGGGGGCTGGACAATGAGCAGTTCTTC. Amino acids: CATSAGNRGLDNEQFF.

The chain links TRBV11-3 to TRBJ2-4, with D perhaps matching TRBD2 (6 bases). Trimming took off 0 bases at V and 6 bases at J, with 12 bases between the two ends. CDR3 length equals 15 residues. Germline V lookup: CDR1 SGHNT, CDR2 YENEEA. This CDR3 is CASSLDAFGGNIQYF. The CDR3 DNA follows: TGTGCCAGCAGCTTAGACGCCTTCGGGGGAAACATTCAGTACTTC.